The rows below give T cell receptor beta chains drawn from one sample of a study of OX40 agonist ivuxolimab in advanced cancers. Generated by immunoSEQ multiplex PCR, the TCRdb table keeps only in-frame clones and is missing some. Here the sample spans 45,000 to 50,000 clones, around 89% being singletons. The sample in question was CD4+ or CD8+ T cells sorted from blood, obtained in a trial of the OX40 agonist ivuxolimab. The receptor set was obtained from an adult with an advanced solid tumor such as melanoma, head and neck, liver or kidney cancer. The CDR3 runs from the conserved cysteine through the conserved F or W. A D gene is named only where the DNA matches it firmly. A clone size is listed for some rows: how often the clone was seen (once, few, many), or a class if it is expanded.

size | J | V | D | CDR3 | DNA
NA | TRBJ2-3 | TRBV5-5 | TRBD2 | CASSPVGRGWADTQYF | TGTGCCAGCAGCCCAGTCGGGCGGGGGTGGGCAGATACGCAGTATTTT
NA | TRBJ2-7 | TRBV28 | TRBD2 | CASRDESAVSGRAYEQYF | TGTGCCAGCAGGGATGAGTCGGCCGTTAGCGGGAGGGCCTACGAGCAGTACTTC
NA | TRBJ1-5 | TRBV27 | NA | CASSRGLPGQPQHF | TGTGCCAGCAGCCGCGGATTACCGGGTCAGCCCCAGCATTTT
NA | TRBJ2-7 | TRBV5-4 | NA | CASSPGAPFEQYF | TGTGCCAGCAGCCCAGGGGCACCCTTCGAGCAGTACTTC
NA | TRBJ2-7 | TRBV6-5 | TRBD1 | CASTYGDRGDYEQYF | TGTGCCAGCACCTACGGGGACAGGGGAGACTACGAGCAGTACTTC
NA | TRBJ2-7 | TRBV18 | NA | CASSTPGAYEQYF | TGTGCCAGCTCGACACCAGGTGCCTACGAGCAGTACTTC
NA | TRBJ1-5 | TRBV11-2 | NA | CASSLGQDQPQHF | TGTGCCAGCAGCTTAGGGCAGGATCAGCCCCAGCATTTT
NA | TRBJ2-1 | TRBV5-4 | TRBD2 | CASSAVTSGPYNEQFF | TGTGCCAGCAGCGCCGTGACTAGCGGTCCCTACAATGAGCAGTTCTTC
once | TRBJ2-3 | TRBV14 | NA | CASSQDYLDYQTDTQYF | TGTGCCAGCAGCCAAGATTATTTGGACTATCAAACAGATACGCAGTATTTT
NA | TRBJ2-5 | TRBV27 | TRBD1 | CASSSGTGGETQYF | TGTGCCAGCAGTTCCGGGACAGGGGGAGAGACCCAGTACTTC
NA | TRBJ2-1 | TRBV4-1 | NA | CASSQSLAYEQFF | TGCGCCAGCAGCCAATCCCTGGCGTACGAGCAGTTCTTC
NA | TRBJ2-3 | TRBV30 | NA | CAWSLTGLTDTQYF | TGTGCCTGGAGTTTAACGGGACTCACAGATACGCAGTATTTT
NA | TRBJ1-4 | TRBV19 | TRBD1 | CASSIGTGTEKLFF | TGTGCCAGTAGTATAGGGACAGGGACGGAAAAACTGTTTTTT
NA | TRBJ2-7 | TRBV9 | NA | CASSVSGSQSYEQYF | TGTGCCAGCAGCGTCTCGGGGAGTCAATCCTACGAGCAGTACTTC
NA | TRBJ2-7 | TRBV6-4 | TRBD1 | CASTGTGGYEQYF | TGTGCCAGCACCGGGACAGGGGGCTACGAGCAGTACTTC
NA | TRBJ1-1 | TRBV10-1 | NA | CASSESRAKGGTEAFF | TGCGCCAGCAGTGAGTCGAGGGCCAAAGGAGGAACTGAAGCTTTCTTT
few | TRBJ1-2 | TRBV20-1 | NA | CSAVHGYGYTF | TGCAGTGCCGTACACGGCTATGGCTACACCTTC
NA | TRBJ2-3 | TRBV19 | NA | CASSDELADTQYF | TGTGCCAGTAGTGACGAGTTGGCAGATACGCAGTATTTT
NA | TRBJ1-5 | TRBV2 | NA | CASSDSSNQPQHF | TGTGCCAGCAGTGACAGTAGCAATCAGCCCCAGCATTTT
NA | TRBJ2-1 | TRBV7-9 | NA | CASSSTTVGFNEQFF | TGTGCCAGCAGCTCGACCACGGTAGGGTTCAATGAGCAGTTCTTC
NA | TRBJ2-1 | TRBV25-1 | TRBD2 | CASSGKGLAGWDEQFF | TGTGCCAGCAGTGGCAAGGGACTAGCGGGGTGGGATGAGCAGTTCTTC
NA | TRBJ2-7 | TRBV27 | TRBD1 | CASSPRDRGSYEQYF | TGTGCCAGCAGTCCTAGGGACAGGGGCTCCTACGAGCAGTACTTC
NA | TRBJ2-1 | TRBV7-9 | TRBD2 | CASSLGLTSGDEFF | TGTGCCAGCAGCTTAGGCCTGACTAGCGGGGATGAGTTCTTC
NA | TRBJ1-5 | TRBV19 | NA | CASTLSAQGYGQPQHF | TGTGCCAGTACCTTATCCGCTCAGGGGTACGGCCAGCCCCAGCATTTT
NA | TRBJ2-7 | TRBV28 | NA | CASRLSGNSYEQYF | TGTGCCAGCAGACTTAGCGGAAACTCCTACGAGCAGTACTTC
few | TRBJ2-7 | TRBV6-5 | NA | CASSSAGTLYEQYF | TGTGCCAGCAGTTCCGCGGGGACGCTTTACGAGCAGTACTTC
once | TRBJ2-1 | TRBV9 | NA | CASSVGAGSSYNEQFF | TGTGCCAGCAGCGTAGGGGCGGGATCGTCCTACAATGAGCAGTTCTTC
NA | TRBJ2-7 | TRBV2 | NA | CASLDGVSYEQYF | TGTGCCAGCCTTGACGGGGTCTCCTACGAGCAGTACTTC
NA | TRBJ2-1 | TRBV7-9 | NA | CASSLFEVNEQFF | TGTGCCAGCAGCTTATTTGAGGTCAATGAGCAGTTCTTC
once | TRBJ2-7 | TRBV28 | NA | CASSFGGPLGEQYF | TGTGCCAGCAGTTTCGGGGGGCCCCTAGGCGAGCAGTACTTC
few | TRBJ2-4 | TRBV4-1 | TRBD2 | CASSWGLAGMGHIQYF | TGCGCCAGCAGCTGGGGACTAGCGGGAATGGGGCACATTCAGTACTTC
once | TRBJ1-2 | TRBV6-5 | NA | CASSYSTGNYGYTF | TGTGCCAGCAGTTACTCGACCGGGAACTATGGCTACACCTTC
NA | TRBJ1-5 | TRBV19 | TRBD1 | CASSGGQGLNQPQHF | TGTGCCAGTAGTGGAGGACAGGGGCTGAATCAGCCCCAGCATTTT